This T cell receptor beta chain was obtained from a study of blood T cell repertoires in COVID-19. Overall study context: COVID-19 samples, acute and convalescent, were from the United States, Italy and Spain. Nucleic acid was either cDNA or gDNA, and it came from T cells, B-cell-depleted T cells, or PBMCs.

In the study's own analysis: From reference gene primer amplification, estimates of nucleated cell counts were derived. The method was immunoSEQ multiplex PCR; TCRdb's version includes in-frame clones alone and lacks a portion of them. From that table come the V and J calls and clone size; the DNA was used to work out D and trimming. This sample has 200,000 to 250,000 clones, with around 82% found just once. Trimming took 0 bases from V and 0 from J; bases not matched to a gene: 4. This CDR3 is built from 17 residues. Germline-derived CDR1 and CDR2 are SGHRS and YFSETQ. V usage is TRBV5-1 and J usage is TRBJ2-3; 10 positions agree with TRBD1. What was sequenced was peripheral blood. This receptor was taken from a woman aged 30 to 39 who had recovered from COVID-19. The CDR3 coding sequence is TGCGCCAGCAGCTTGGCCAGGACAGGGGGTAGCACAGATACGCAGTATTTT. It specifies CASSLARTGGSTDTQYF.